The following is a T cell receptor beta chain sequence with its context. This sample is drawn from a study of blood T cell repertoires in COVID-19. Germline-derived CDR1 and CDR2 are MNHEY and SMNVEV (reference sequence). V lost 0 bases, J lost 1 base, and 13 bases stayed unmatched. The CDR3 has 19 amino acids. Repertoires were generated with immunoSEQ multiplex PCR, while TCRdb's copy carries only in-frame clones and drops some. The repertoire consists of 350,000 to 400,000 clones, with 80% to 90% occurring once and the leading ten covering approximately 3%. The rearrangement joins TRBV27 to TRBJ1-1, with 8 bases fitting TRBD1. The sequenced sample was peripheral blood. The source of this sequence is a woman under 40 with COVID-19, enrolled during active disease. The CDR3, as DNA: TGTGCCAGCAGTTTATCGGTCAGGGGGCTAAGGTATTCGAACACTGAAGCTTTCTTT. It is translated as CASSLSVRGLRYSNTEAFF.